This T cell receptor beta chain was identified during a study of blood T cell repertoires in COVID-19. TCRdb keeps only in-frame clones here, not all; method: immunoSEQ multiplex PCR. Of hundreds of thousands of clones in the sample, 89% were seen once. The CDR3 runs to 14 residues. Trimming pared 0 bases from V and 0 bases from J, leaving 6 bases between. The germline CDR1 and CDR2 sequences are SGHRS and YFSETQ. The receptor was isolated from a woman in her thirties with COVID-19, enrolled during active disease. The chain carries TRBV5-1 and TRBJ1-1; no clear D. The sequenced sample consisted of peripheral blood. The CDR3 region has the DNA TGCGCCAGCAGCTTGGCTTCGGTGAACACTGAAGCTTTCTTT. Protein: CASSLASVNTEAFF. The complete variable domain, with remaining parts taken from reference TRBV5-1 and TRBJ1-1, reads KAGVTQTPRYLIKTRGQQVTLSCSPISGHRSVSWYQQTPGQGLQFLFEYFSETQRNKGNFPGRFSGRQFSNSRSEMNVSTLELGDSALYLCASSLASVNTEAFFGQGTRLTVV.